This T cell receptor (beta chain) was captured by sequencing in a study of T cell responses to AZD1222 COVID-19 vaccine. Looking at the study overall: Combined were second doses at about 4 or about 12 weeks.

Study-wide findings and caveats: A rise in Spike-specific TCR breadth and depth followed two AZD1222 doses. Clonal diversity may have been underestimated in mostly white British donors.

As to this clone: The antigen remains unidentified.

TCRdb's table, derived via immunoSEQ multiplex PCR, lists solely in-frame clones and lacks some. Here the sample spans about 140,000 clones, more than 70% being singletons. CDR3 size: 15 residues. The rearrangement links TRBV21-1 to TRBJ2-1; no DNA check was done on the table's D call, TRBD1. TRBV21-1 is given as a pseudogene. The receptor's source is an adult in good health. Specimen: peripheral blood, collected on day 0 of AZD1222 vaccination. Written as DNA, the CDR3 is TGTGCCAGCAGCCCGACAGGCGATGTGGGCAATGAGCAGTTCTTC. Translation: CASSPTGDVGNEQFF.